The following is a T cell receptor beta chain sequence with its context. The data stem from a study of technical replicates of blood from several donors. Only in-frame clones appear in the TCRdb table, and some are missing; sequencing was by immunoSEQ multiplex PCR. The sample lists around 79,000 clones, more than 85% occurring once. The germline CDR1 and CDR2 sequences are ENHRY and SYGVKD. The CDR3 is 14 residues long. The junction had 1 base not matched to a gene; V was cut back by 2 bases and J by 4 bases. The specimen sequenced was T cells isolated from PBMCs. The origin of this receptor is a human donor in good health. Some clones in this sample may be carry-over from other donors' samples. The rearrangement joins TRBV10-3 to TRBJ2-2, with 7 bases fitting TRBD2. CDR3 amino acids: CAISETSATGELFF. The CDR3 DNA is TGTGCCATCAGTGAGACTAGCGCCACCGGGGAGCTGTTTTTT.